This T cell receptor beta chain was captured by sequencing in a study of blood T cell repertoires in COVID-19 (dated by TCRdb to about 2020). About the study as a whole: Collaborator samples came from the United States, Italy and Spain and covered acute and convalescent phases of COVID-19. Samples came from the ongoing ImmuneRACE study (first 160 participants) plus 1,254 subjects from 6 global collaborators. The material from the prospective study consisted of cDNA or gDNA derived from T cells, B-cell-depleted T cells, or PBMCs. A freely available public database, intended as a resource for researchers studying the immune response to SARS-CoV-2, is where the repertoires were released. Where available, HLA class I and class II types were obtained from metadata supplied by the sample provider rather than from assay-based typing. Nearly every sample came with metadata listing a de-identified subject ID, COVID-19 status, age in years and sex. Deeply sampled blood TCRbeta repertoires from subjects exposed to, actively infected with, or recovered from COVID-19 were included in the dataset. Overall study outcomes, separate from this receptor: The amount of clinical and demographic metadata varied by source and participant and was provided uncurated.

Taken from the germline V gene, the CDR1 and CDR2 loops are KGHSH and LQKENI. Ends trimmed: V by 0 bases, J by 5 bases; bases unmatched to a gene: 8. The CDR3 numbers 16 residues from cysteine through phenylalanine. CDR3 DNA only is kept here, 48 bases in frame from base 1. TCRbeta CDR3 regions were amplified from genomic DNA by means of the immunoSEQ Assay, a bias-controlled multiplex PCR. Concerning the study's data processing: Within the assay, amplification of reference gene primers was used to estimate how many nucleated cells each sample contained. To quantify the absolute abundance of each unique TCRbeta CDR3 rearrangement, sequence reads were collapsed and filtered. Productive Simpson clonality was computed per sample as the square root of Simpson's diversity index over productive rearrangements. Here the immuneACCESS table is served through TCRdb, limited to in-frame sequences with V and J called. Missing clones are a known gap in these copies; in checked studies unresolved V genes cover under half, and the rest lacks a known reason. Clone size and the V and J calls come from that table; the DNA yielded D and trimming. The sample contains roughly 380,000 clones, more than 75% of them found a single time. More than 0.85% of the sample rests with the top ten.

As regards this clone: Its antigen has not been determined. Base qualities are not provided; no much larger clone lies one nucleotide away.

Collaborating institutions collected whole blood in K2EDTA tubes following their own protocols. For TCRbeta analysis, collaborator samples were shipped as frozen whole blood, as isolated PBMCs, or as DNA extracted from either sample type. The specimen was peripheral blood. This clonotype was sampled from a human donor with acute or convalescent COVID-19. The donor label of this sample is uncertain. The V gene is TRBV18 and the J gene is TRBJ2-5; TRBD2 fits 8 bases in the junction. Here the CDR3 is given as CASSPPGAGVSETQYF. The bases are TGTGCCAGCTCACCACCGGGAGCGGGAGTTTCCGAGACCCAGTACTTC.